The source of this TCR beta chain is a study of blood T cell repertoires in COVID-19. Study members were between about 18 and 95 years old and lived in 24 US regions. Original processing methods: Nucleated cell number was recorded as an estimate derived from reference gene primer amplification. The assay was immunoSEQ multiplex PCR, and TCRdb's table has in-frame clones only and misses some. The V and J calls and clone size are taken from that table; D and trimming were inferred from the DNA. The table records some 380,000 clones, roughly 90% of them present only once. Germline values: CDR1 MNHNS, CDR2 SASEGT. This CDR3 has 16 residues. V lost 1 base and J 5 bases, leaving 18 bases between the germline ends.

This rearrangement joins TRBV6-1 to TRBJ2-7; D possibly corresponds to TRBD1 (5 bases). The clonotype originates from a woman aged 40 to 50 with acute COVID-19. Sequencing was performed on PBMCs or T cells enriched from blood (not recorded which). CDR3 DNA sequence: TGTGCCAGCAGTGAAGGGGGCTCCACTCTAAGCCACGAGCAGTACTTC. It translates to CASSEGGSTLSHEQYF.